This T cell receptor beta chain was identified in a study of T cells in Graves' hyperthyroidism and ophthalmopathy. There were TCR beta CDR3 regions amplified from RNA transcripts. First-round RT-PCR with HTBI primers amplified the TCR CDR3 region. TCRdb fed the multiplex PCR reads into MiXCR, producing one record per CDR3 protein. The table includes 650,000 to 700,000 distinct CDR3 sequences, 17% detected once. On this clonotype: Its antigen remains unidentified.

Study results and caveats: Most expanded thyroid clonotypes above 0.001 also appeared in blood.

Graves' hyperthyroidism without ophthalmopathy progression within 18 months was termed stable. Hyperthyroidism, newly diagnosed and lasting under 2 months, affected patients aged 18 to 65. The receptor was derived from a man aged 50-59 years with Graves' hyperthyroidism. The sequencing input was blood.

The CDR3 nucleotides are TGCAGCGTTGGTGGGCAAATACTGAACACTGAAGCTTTCTTT. Protein: CSVGGQILNTEAFF. The chain couples TRBV29-1 to TRBJ1-1; no firm D call. Germline CDR1 and CDR2: SQVTM and ANQGSEA. V lost 4 bases, J lost 0 bases, and 12 bases lay in between. There are 14 residues in the CDR3.